A selection of T cell receptor beta chains follows, all from one sample in a study of post-analysis software for immune sequencing data. TCRdb reprocessed the PCR reads via MiXCR and lists one record per CDR3 protein. The data contain 750,000 to 900,000 distinct CDR3 sequences, about 45% of them singletons. The sequenced sample consisted of blood. These receptors originate from a girl aged 10-17 years with multiple sclerosis. CDR3s include the opening cysteine and the closing phenylalanine or tryptophan. Each record gives: J gene, D gene, clone size, V gene, CDR3 protein, CDR3 DNA. The D gene is left open where the match is weak. Clone size is given for some rows only: seen once, a few or many times, or a class if the clone is expanded.

J: TRBJ1-6; D: .; size: .; V: TRBV7-9; CDR3: CASSLEVQASPLHF; DNA: TGTGCCAGCAGCTTAGAGGTCCAGGCTTCACCCCTCCACTTT
J: TRBJ1-2; D: .; size: .; V: TRBV10-3; CDR3: CAISELRGSYGYTF; DNA: TGTGCCATCAGTGAGTTGAGGGGGAGCTATGGCTACACCTTC
J: TRBJ2-5; D: .; size: few; V: TRBV25-1; CDR3: CASSEYFSRTREGQYF; DNA: TGTGCCAGCAGTGAATACTTCTCCCGGACCCGAGAGGGGCAGTACTTC
J: TRBJ1-1; D: .; size: few; V: TRBV5-6; CDR3: CASSPAPENTEAFF; DNA: TGTGCCAGCAGCCCCGCCCCGGAGAACACTGAAGCTTTCTTT
J: TRBJ2-1; D: .; size: few; V: TRBV7-3; CDR3: CASERRSYNEQFF; DNA: TGTGCCAGCGAGCGGAGGTCCTACAATGAGCAGTTCTTC
J: TRBJ2-3; D: TRBD1; size: few; V: TRBV6-6; CDR3: CASGQAVTDTQYF; DNA: TGTGCCAGCGGACAGGCGGTCACAGATACGCAGTATTTT
J: TRBJ1-1; D: .; size: .; V: TRBV6-2/TRBV6-3; CDR3: CASRKGRVNTEAFF; DNA: TGTGCCAGCAGAAAGGGACGCGTGAACACTGAAGCTTTCTTT
J: TRBJ2-2; D: .; size: few; V: TRBV6-1; CDR3: CASSGGTGGQFEKLAQLNTGELFF; DNA: TGTGCCAGCAGTGGAGGAACAGGAGGTCAATTTGAGAAACTAGCTCAACTGAACACCGGGGAGCTGTTTTTT
J: TRBJ1-6; D: .; size: .; V: TRBV5-1; CDR3: CASSLEYGNSPLHF; DNA: TGCGCCAGCAGCTTGGAGTACGGCAATTCACCCCTCCACTTT
J: TRBJ2-5; D: TRBD2; size: .; V: TRBV11-3; CDR3: CASSLLGLAGSQETQYF; DNA: TGTGCCAGCAGCTTATTAGGACTAGCGGGATCCCAGGAGACCCAGTACTTC
J: TRBJ2-3; D: TRBD2; size: once; V: TRBV7-2; CDR3: CASSLKGLAPDTQYF; DNA: TGTGCCAGCAGCTTAAAGGGACTAGCCCCCGATACGCAGTATTTT
J: TRBJ2-3; D: .; size: .; V: TRBV27; CDR3: CASSSSSGLISDTQYF; DNA: TGTGCCAGCAGTTCCTCGTCGGGCCTCATCAGTGATACGCAGTATTTT
J: TRBJ2-1; D: TRBD2; size: .; V: TRBV20-1; CDR3: CSARDVGVGGRMNEQFF; DNA: TGCAGTGCTAGAGATGTAGGGGTCGGGGGGAGAATGAATGAGCAGTTCTTC
J: TRBJ2-4; D: .; size: .; V: TRBV20-1; CDR3: CSAREFELAKNTQYF; DNA: TGCAGTGCTAGAGAGTTCGAACTAGCCAAAAACACTCAGTACTTC
J: TRBJ2-1; D: TRBD2; size: .; V: TRBV4-2; CDR3: CASSQMSGRGNNEQFF; DNA: TGTGCCAGCAGCCAGATGAGCGGGAGGGGAAACAATGAGCAGTTCTTC
J: TRBJ1-2; D: .; size: .; V: TRBV27; CDR3: CASSPWPPGLVNYGYTF; DNA: TGTGCCAGCAGTCCATGGCCCCCAGGGCTAGTTAACTATGGCTACACCTTC
J: TRBJ2-3; D: TRBD2; size: .; V: TRBV7-2; CDR3: CVSSFNPGGDTQYF; DNA: TGTGTCAGCAGCTTCAACCCGGGAGGAGATACGCAGTATTTT
J: TRBJ2-1; D: TRBD1; size: few; V: TRBV30; CDR3: CAWSVGTGYYNEQFF; DNA: TGTGCCTGGAGTGTCGGGACAGGGTACTACAATGAGCAGTTCTTC
J: TRBJ2-1; D: .; size: once; V: TRBV20-1; CDR3: CSARSGDYNEQFF; DNA: TGCAGTGCTAGATCCGGGGACTACAATGAGCAGTTCTTC
J: TRBJ2-1; D: TRBD2; size: .; V: TRBV10-3; CDR3: CAISSTSEVMGEQFF; DNA: TGTGCCATCAGTTCGACTAGCGAGGTTATGGGTGAGCAGTTCTTC
J: TRBJ1-2; D: .; size: .; V: TRBV5-1; CDR3: CASSFRDAESRGYTF; DNA: TGCGCCAGCAGCTTCCGGGACGCCGAATCCCGAGGCTACACCTTC
J: TRBJ2-4; D: .; size: many; V: TRBV5-1; CDR3: CASSDGGVSKQYF; DNA: TGCGCCAGCAGCGACGGGGGAGTATCGAAACAGTACTTC
J: TRBJ2-1; D: TRBD2; size: once; V: TRBV20-1; CDR3: CSGLLLAVHNEQFF; DNA: TGCAGTGGTCTCCTCCTAGCGGTACACAATGAGCAGTTCTTC
J: TRBJ2-5; D: .; size: .; V: TRBV4-1; CDR3: CASSPAADSRAETQYF; DNA: TGCGCCAGCAGCCCCGCTGCGGACAGCCGGGCGGAGACCCAGTACTTC
J: TRBJ2-7; D: TRBD2; size: .; V: TRBV7-2; CDR3: CASSTTSGGPYEQYF; DNA: TGTGCCAGCAGCACCACTAGCGGGGGGCCCTACGAGCAGTACTTC
J: TRBJ2-3; D: TRBD1; size: .; V: TRBV12-3/TRBV12-4; CDR3: CASSFIGGQGREDTQYF; DNA: TGTGCCAGCAGTTTTATTGGTGGACAGGGACGGGAAGATACGCAGTATTTT
J: TRBJ1-1; D: .; size: few; V: TRBV6-5; CDR3: CASSYSIVTEAFF; DNA: TGTGCCAGCAGTTACTCGATCGTCACTGAAGCTTTCTTT
J: TRBJ2-7; D: .; size: few; V: TRBV9; CDR3: CASSVGTLSSYEQYF; DNA: TGTGCCAGCAGCGTAGGGACTCTCAGCTCCTACGAGCAGTACTTC
J: TRBJ2-7; D: TRBD1; size: once; V: TRBV27; CDR3: CASRLTWTGVGTEQYF; DNA: TGTGCCAGCAGGCTTACCTGGACAGGGGTGGGGACAGAGCAGTACTTC
J: TRBJ2-7; D: TRBD2; size: few; V: TRBV5-1; CDR3: CASSTPGLASPYEQYF; DNA: TGCGCCAGCAGCACCCCGGGACTAGCCAGCCCCTACGAGCAGTACTTC
J: TRBJ2-7; D: TRBD1; size: many; V: TRBV7-2; CDR3: CASSLSGGQVSSYEQYF; DNA: TGTGCCAGCAGCTTATCAGGCGGACAGGTTAGCTCCTACGAGCAGTACTTC
J: TRBJ1-2; D: .; size: .; V: TRBV11-2; CDR3: CASSAAQTGPNYGYTF; DNA: TGTGCCAGCAGCGCAGCACAGACCGGGCCTAACTATGGCTACACCTTC